This entry concerns a single TCR beta chain. Peripheral blood CD8+ and CD4+ T cells were profiled by TCR beta sequencing. This sample was taken from a study of CD8 T cells in Susac syndrome. RNA in amounts of about 0.5 to 1 ug was reverse transcribed with random hexamers. TCRdb processed the immunoSEQ multiplex PCR reads anew with MiXCR; each CDR3 protein has one entry. The sample shows a few hundred thousand distinct CDR3 sequences, more than 70% of them seen only once. Per the germline V gene, CDR1 is MDHEN and CDR2 is SYDVKM. The CDR3 is 14 residues long. The V and J ends lost 4 bases and 3 bases, in that order; junction bases with no gene match: 6.

The chain recombines TRBV28 with TRBJ2-7; TRBD1 aligns across 7 bases. The receptor was isolated from a human donor with multiple sclerosis. Material: CD8+ T cells from PBMCs. The CDR3 region is CASSSDRVNYEQYF. CDR3 sequence (DNA): TGTGCCAGCAGTTCCGACAGGGTTAACTACGAGCAGTACTTC.